The 8 T cell receptor beta chains reported below all come from one sample, sequenced in a study of blood T cell repertoires in COVID-19. Assay: immunoSEQ multiplex PCR; the TCRdb copy retains only in-frame clones and omits some. The sample has more than 200,000 clones; roughly four fifths are singletons. The sequencing input was PBMCs or T cells enriched from blood (not recorded which). These receptors were obtained from a man between 60 and 75 years old who had recovered from COVID-19.

The DNA for the CDR3 is TGTGCCAGCAGCTTAAATAGGAGAGGCCAGGCAGGGGTGTCCTACGAGCAGTACTTC. It specifies CASSLNRRGQAGVSYEQYF. The V and J genes are TRBV7-2 and TRBJ2-7, with TRBD1 as a possible D gene (6 bases). Per the germline V gene, CDR1 is SGHTA and CDR2 is FQGNSA. CDR3 length: 19 amino acids. Trimming left V 2 bases short and J 1 base short, with 24 bases between.

The rearrangement uses TRBV5-1 and TRBJ2-1; TRBD1 matches at 8 bases. The CDR3 totals 15 residues. V trimming: 0 bases; J trimming: 4 bases; junction bases outside the gene matches: 3. CDR1 is SGHRS, CDR2 YFSETQ, per germline. Here the CDR3 DNA reads TGCGCCAGCAGCTTGGTTCAGGGGGCTTACAATGAGCAGTTCTTC. It yields the protein CASSLVQGAYNEQFF.

V is TRBV14 and J is TRBJ1-2, with D possibly being TRBD1 (6 bases). Germline CDR1 and CDR2: SGHDN and FVKESK. V lost 5 bases and J lost 5, with 12 bases in between. This CDR3 contains 13 residues. CDR3 DNA sequence: TGTGCCAGCAGCGCGGACAGAACATATGGCTACACCTTC. Amino acids: CASSADRTYGYTF.

The chain has TRBV18 and TRBJ2-5, with 7 positions matching TRBD1. The CDR3 is made up of 16 amino acids. V dropped 5 bases and J dropped 2; count of bases not matched to a gene: 11. From germline, CDR1 is KGHSH and CDR2 LQKENI. In DNA, the CDR3 is TGTGCCAGCTCAACTCAGACAGGGAACAAACAAGAGACCCAGTACTTC. Encoded protein: CASSTQTGNKQETQYF. Combining the CDR3 with reference TRBV18 and TRBJ2-5 gives the whole variable domain NAGVMQNPRHLVRRRGQEARLRCSPMKGHSHVYWYRQLPEEGLKFMVYLQKENIIDESGMPKERFSAEFPKEGPSILRIQQVVRGDSAAYFCASSTQTGNKQETQYFGPGTRLLVL.

V gene TRBV11-3 combines with J gene TRBJ2-2; D is possibly TRBD1 (5 bases). The CDR3 length is 15 residues. Germline lookup yields CDR1 SGHNT and CDR2 YENEEA. V gave up 3 bases and J gave up 4 bases, with 12 bases separating them. The CDR3 DNA reads as TGTGCCAGCAGCTTTATCAGGGCAGGCACCGGGGAGCTGTTTTTT. Protein sequence: CASSFIRAGTGELFF.

The gene calls are TRBV7-9 and TRBJ2-4; D is possibly TRBD1 (6 bases). The CDR3 sequence is 16 residues long. Trimming removed 5 bases at V and 0 bases at J, with 14 bases between. Per germline, CDR1 SEHNR and CDR2 FQNEAQ (reference sequence). CDR3 protein: CASSPRTEVAKNIQYF. The CDR3 region has the DNA TGTGCCAGCAGCCCCCGGACAGAAGTAGCCAAAAACATTCAGTACTTC.

This chain uses TRBV6-2 or TRBV6-3 with TRBJ1-2; D not resolved. The CDR3 covers 18 residues. CDR1 and CDR2 (germline): MNHEY, SVGEGT. Trimming removed 5 bases from V and 0 bases from J, with 22 bases in between. The DNA of the CDR3 is TGTGCCAGCAGTCGCAACCTTTATGCGTTCGACTCTAACTATGGCTACACCTTC. The encoded protein is CASSRNLYAFDSNYGYTF.

The chain carries TRBV10-2 and TRBJ2-3; 7 bases align to TRBD1. The germline V gene has CDR1 WSHSY and CDR2 SAAADI. This CDR3 comprises 15 residues. The junction had 12 bases not matched to a gene; V was cut back by 6 bases and J by 6 bases. CDR3 sequence reads: CASRLDRARGDTQYF. The DNA of the CDR3 is TGCGCCAGCAGACTAGACAGGGCGCGAGGGGATACGCAGTATTTT.